This T cell receptor (beta chain) was profiled in a study of CD8+ T cells in alopecia areata. After isolation, RNA underwent reverse transcription to generate cDNA as the sequencing template. Profiling relied on immunoSEQ multiplex PCR, and the TCRdb table lists in-frame clones only, not all of them. The sample yields 69,000 or so clones, approximately 61% seen once. This clone was recorded once. Its antigen is still unknown. Study results and caveats: Resident alphabeta T-cell populations of normal skin are likewise subject to sequencing in scalp samples.

Germline V gives CDR1 SQVTM, CDR2 ANQGSEA. The CDR3 length is 16 residues. Trimming at V came to 4 bases and at J to 1 base, leaving 5 bases not matched to a gene. The sequences come from CD8+ T cells sorted from blood, collected at week 0. The J gene is TRBJ2-2, the V gene TRBV29-1; 11 bases align to TRBD2. The receptor was isolated from a human donor with alopecia areata. CDR3 sequence (DNA): TGCAGCGTTGCTCTAGCGGGGGGAAAGAACACCGGGGAGCTGTTTTTT. Encoded protein: CSVALAGGKNTGELFF.